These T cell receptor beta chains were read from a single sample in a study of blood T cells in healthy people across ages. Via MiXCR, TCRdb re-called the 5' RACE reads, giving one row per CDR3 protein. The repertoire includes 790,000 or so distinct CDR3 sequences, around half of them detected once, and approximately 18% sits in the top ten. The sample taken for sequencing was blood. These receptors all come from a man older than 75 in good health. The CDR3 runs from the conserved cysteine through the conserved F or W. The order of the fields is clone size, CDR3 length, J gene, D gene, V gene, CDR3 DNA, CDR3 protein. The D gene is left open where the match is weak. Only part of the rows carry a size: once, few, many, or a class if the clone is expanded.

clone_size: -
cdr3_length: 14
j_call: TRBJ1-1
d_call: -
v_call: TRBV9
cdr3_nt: TGTGCCAGCAGCGACGAAATACCGAACACTGAAGCTTTCTTT
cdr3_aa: CASSDEIPNTEAFF

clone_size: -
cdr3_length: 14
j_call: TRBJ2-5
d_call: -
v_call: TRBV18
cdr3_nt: TGTGCCAGCTCCCCATCCTCGTACCAAGAGACCCAGTACTTC
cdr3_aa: CASSPSSYQETQYF

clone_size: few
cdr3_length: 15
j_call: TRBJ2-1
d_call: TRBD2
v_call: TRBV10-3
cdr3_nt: TGTGCCATCAGTGGGGACGGGACTAGCCCATTATCCCAGTTCTTC
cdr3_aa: CAISGDGTSPLSQFF

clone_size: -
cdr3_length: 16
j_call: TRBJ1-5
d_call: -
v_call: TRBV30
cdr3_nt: TGTGCCTGGAGTGTACTAGGAGGTTCCGGTGTCCAGCCCCAGCATTTT
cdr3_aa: CAWSVLGGSGVQPQHF

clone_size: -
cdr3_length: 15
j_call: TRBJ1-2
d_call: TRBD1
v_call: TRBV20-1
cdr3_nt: TGCAGTGCTAGAGCCATGGGACAGAGGAACTATGGCTACACCTTC
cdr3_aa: CSARAMGQRNYGYTF

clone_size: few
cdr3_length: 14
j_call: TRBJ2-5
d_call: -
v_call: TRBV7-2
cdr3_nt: TGTGCCAGCAGCCCCACCAACGGGATAGAGACCCAGTACTTC
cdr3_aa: CASSPTNGIETQYF

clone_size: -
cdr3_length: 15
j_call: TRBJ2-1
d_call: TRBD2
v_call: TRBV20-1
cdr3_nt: TGCAGTGCTGGTCGACTAGCGGGATCCTACAATGAGCAGTTCTTC
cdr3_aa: CSAGRLAGSYNEQFF

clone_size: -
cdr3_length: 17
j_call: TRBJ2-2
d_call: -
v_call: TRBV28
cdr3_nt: TGTGCCAGCAGTTTAGTGGAGTGGGGATCGAACACCGGGGAGCTGTTTTTT
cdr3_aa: CASSLVEWGSNTGELFF

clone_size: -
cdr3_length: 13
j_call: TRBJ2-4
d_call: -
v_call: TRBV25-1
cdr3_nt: TGTGCCAGCAGTGAATGGAGGGTAGGGGAGCAGTACTTC
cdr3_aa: CASSEWRVGEQYF

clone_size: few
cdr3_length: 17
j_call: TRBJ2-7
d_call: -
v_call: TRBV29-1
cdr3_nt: TGCAGCGCGAAGGACAGGGGGCGACTAGCGGGAGATTACGAGCAGTACTTC
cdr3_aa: CSAKDRGRLAGDYEQYF

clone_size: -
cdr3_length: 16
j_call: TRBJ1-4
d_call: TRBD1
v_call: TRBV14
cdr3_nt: TGTGCCAGCAGCCACACCAGCGACAGGGCTCGGGAAAAACTGTTTTTT
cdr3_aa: CASSHTSDRAREKLFF

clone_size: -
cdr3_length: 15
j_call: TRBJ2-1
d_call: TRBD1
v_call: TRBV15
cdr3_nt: TGTGCCACCAGCGGAACAGGGGGGTCCTACAATGAGCAGTTCTTC
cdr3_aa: CATSGTGGSYNEQFF

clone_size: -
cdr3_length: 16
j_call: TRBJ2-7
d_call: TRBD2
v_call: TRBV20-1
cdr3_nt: TGCAGTGCTAGAGATCAGCGGGAGCCCTTGTTGGATGAGCAGTACTTC
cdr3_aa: CSARDQREPLLDEQYF

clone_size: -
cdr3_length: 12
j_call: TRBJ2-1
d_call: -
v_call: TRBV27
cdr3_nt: TGTGCCAGCAGTTTTGGGGCCAATGAGCAGTTCTTC
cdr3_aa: CASSFGANEQFF

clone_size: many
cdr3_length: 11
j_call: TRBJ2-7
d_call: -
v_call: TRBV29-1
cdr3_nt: TGCAGCGTTGGGTTCTCCTACGAGCAGTACTTC
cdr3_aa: CSVGFSYEQYF

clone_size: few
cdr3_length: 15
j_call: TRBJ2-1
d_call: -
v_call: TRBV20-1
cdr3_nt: TGCAGTGCGGGACAAGCGGGTAGCTCCTACAATGAGCAGTTCTTC
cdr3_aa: CSAGQAGSSYNEQFF

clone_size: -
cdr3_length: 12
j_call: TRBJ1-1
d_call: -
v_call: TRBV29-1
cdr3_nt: TGCCACGCTATCACAGGAAACACTGAAGCTTTCTTT
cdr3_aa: CHAITGNTEAFF

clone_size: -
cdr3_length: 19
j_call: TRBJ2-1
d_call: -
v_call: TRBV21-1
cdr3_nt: TGTGCCAGCAGCAAATCACACTCTAGCGGGGCTTATGGCTACAATGAGCAGTTCTTC
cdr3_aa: CASSKSHSSGAYGYNEQFF

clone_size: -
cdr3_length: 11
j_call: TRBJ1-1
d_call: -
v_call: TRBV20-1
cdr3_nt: TGCAGTGCTAGTATTGATGCTGAAGCTTTCTTT
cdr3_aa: CSASIDAEAFF

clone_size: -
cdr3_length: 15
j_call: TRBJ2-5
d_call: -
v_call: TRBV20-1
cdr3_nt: TGCAGTGCTAGAATCCCGCGGAGATACCAAGAGACCCAGTACTTC
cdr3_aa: CSARIPRRYQETQYF

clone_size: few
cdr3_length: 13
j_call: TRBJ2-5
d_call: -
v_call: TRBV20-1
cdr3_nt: TGCAGTGCTGGTACCGACGGCCGAGAGACCCAGTACTTC
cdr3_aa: CSAGTDGRETQYF

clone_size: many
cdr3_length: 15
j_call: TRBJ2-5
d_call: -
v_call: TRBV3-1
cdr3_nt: TGTGCCAGCAGTGTTGGGGGACGGGCTCAAAAGACCCAGTACTTC
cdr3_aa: CASSVGGRAQKTQYF

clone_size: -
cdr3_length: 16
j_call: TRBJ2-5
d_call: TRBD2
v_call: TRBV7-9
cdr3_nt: TGTGCCAGCAGCTTTAAGACTAGCGGGAGAGGCGAGACCCAGTACTTC
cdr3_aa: CASSFKTSGRGETQYF

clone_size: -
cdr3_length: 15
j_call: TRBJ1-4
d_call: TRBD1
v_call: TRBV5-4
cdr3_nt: TGTGCCAGCAGCTTGTCGGCAGGGGGAAGTGAAAAACCGTTTTTT
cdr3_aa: CASSLSAGGSEKPFF

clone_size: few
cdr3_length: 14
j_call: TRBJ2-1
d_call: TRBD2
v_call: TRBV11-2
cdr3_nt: TGTGCCAGCAGCTTAGCGGCGGGAGGGGTTGAGCAGTTCTTC
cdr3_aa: CASSLAAGGVEQFF

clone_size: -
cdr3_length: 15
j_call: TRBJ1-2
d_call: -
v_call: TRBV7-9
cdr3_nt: TGTGCCAGCAGCTTAAAGGACGGCCGTGGATTCGGCTACACCTTC
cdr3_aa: CASSLKDGRGFGYTF

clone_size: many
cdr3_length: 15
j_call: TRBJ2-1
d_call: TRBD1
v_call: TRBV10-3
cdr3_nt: TGTGCCATCAGAGCTGACAGGGGCGGCTACAATGAGCAGTTCTTC
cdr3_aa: CAIRADRGGYNEQFF

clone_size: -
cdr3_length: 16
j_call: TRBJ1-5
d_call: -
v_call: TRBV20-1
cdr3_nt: TGCAGTGCTAGAGATGATGCAGGTTATAGCAATCAGCCCCAGCATTTT
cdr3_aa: CSARDDAGYSNQPQHF

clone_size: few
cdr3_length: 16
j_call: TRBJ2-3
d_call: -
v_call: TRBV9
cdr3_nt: TGTGCCAGCAGCGTACGTTCACGGGCACGCACAGATACGCAGTATTTT
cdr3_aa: CASSVRSRARTDTQYF

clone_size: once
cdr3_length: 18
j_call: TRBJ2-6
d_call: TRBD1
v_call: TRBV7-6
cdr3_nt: TGTGCCAGCAGCTTAGAGTTCGTGACAGGGGATGGGGCCAACGTCCTGACTTTC
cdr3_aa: CASSLEFVTGDGANVLTF

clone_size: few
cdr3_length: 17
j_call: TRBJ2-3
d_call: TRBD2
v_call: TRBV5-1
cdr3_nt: TGCGCCAGCAGCTTGGCGGCACTAGCGGGAGTAGTAGATACGCAGTATTTT
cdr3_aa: CASSLAALAGVVDTQYF

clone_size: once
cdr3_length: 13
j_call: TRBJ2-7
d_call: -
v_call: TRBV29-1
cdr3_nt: TGCAGCGTTGAAATGGGTGGGGGCTACGAGCAGTACTTC
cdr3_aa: CSVEMGGGYEQYF

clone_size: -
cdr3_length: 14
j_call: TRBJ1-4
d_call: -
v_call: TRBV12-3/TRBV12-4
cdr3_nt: TGTGCCAGCAGCACCCAACAGGGCTCTGAAAAACTGTTTTTT
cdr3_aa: CASSTQQGSEKLFF

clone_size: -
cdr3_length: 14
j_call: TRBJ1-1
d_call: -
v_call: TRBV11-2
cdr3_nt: TGTGCCAGCAGCGCAGCAACAAGGCACACTGAAGCTTTCTTT
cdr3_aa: CASSAATRHTEAFF

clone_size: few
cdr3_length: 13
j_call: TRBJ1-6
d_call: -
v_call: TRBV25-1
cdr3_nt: TGTGCCAGCAGTGATAATTATAATTCACCCCTCCACTTT
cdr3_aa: CASSDNYNSPLHF

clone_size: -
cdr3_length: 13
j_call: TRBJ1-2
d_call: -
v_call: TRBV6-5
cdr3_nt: TGTGCCAGCAGTCTTAGGGTAGGGGCTGGCTACACCTTC
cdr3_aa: CASSLRVGAGYTF

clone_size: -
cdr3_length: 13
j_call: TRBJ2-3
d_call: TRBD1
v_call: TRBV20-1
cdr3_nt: TGCAGTGTTGGACAGGGGGCTGTGGATACGCAGTATTTT
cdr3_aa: CSVGQGAVDTQYF

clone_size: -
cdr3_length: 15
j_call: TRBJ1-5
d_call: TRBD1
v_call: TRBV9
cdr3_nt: TGTGCCAGCAGCCCCGAAGAGGGGGCAGGGCAGCCCCAGCATTTT
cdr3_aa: CASSPEEGAGQPQHF